Below, 32 T cell receptor beta chains from the same sample are listed, as sequenced in a study of shared clonotypes between healthy human individuals. The repertoire was sequenced with immunoSEQ multiplex PCR; TCRdb's copy has only in-frame clones and lacks some. The table shows roughly 1 million clones, with more than 65% occurring only once. Sequencing was carried out using memory CD4+ T cells sorted from blood. Subset given: CD45RA-negative fraction. The receptors derive from a man aged 18-30 years in good health.

This clone was seen at least ten times. Other DNA sequences within the sample encode an identical CDR3. V and J are TRBV28 and TRBJ2-7; 7 bases are a match to TRBD1. The CDR3 extends over 14 amino acids. Germline-derived CDR1 and CDR2 are MDHEN and SYDVKM. With V trimmed by 4 bases and J by 4 bases, 7 bases remained unmatched. The CDR3 DNA is TGTGCCAGCAGTTCAGGGACAGTCCCTTACGAGCAGTACTTC. Translation gives CASSSGTVPYEQYF.

This rearrangement joins TRBV18 to TRBJ2-2; TRBD1 might be the D (5 bases). The V end was cut by 6 bases, the J end by 5 bases, with 16 bases between. The CDR3 runs 15 residues. Germline loops: CDR1 KGHSH, CDR2 LQKENI. The chain's CDR3 is CASSKGAPGTGELFF. The CDR3 nucleotides read TGTGCCAGCTCCAAAGGGGCGCCAGGGACCGGGGAGCTGTTTTTT.

This clone was counted a few times. This rearrangement joins TRBV30 to TRBJ1-1; D possibly corresponds to TRBD1 (6 bases). This CDR3 contains 11 residues. Germline V gene lookup returns CDR1 GTSNPN and CDR2 SVGIG (reference sequence). V lost 5 bases and J 11 bases, leaving 15 bases between the germline ends. The CDR3 is CAWVLDRRAFF. Written as DNA, the CDR3 is TGTGCCTGGGTACTGGACAGACGGGCTTTCTTT.

This chain connects TRBV5-8 to TRBJ1-2; unclear D gene. The germline V and J ends were trimmed by 4 bases and 8 bases, with 18 bases remaining between them. The CDR3 contains 14 residues. Germline loops: CDR1 SGHTS, CDR2 YDEGEE. The CDR3: CASSHTALRGGYTF. CDR3 nucleotides: TGTGCCAGCAGCCACACAGCATTAAGAGGGGGCTACACCTTC.

The rearrangement links TRBV4-2 to TRBJ1-1; 8 bases are shared with TRBD1. This CDR3 is built from 15 residues. The V segment lost 0 bases and the J segment 5 bases; nucleotides outside the gene matches: 5. Looked up from germline, CDR1 is LGHNA and CDR2 is YNFKEQ. The CDR3 DNA is TGTGCCAGCAGCCAAGAGGCTGACAGGGGAACTGAAGCTTTCTTT. Translated, it gives CASSQEADRGTEAFF.

The rearrangement links TRBV19 to TRBJ2-1; 10 bases are a match to TRBD2. The CDR3 loop spans 13 amino acids. The germline V gene has CDR1 LNHDA and CDR2 SQIVND (reference sequence). The junction had 4 bases not matched to a gene; V was cut back by 5 bases and J by 9 bases. The CDR3 protein is CASSGLAGAEQFF. In DNA, the CDR3 is TGTGCCAGTAGTGGTCTAGCGGGGGCTGAGCAGTTCTTC. The full variable domain, in which reference TRBV19 and TRBJ2-1 provide the parts outside the CDR3, is DGGITQSPKYLFRKEGQNVTLSCEQNLNHDAMYWYRQDPGQGLRLIYYSQIVNDFQKGDIAEGYSVSREKKESFPLTVTSAQKNPTAFYLCASSGLAGAEQFFGPGTRLTVL.

This clone was picked up a small number of times. V is TRBV4-3 and J is TRBJ2-5; D may be TRBD2 (6 bases). The V and J ends lost 4 bases and 4 bases respectively, with 13 bases between them. In germline, CDR1 is LGHNA, CDR2 YSLEER. The CDR3 is made up of 14 amino acids. This CDR3 is CASSPGVGGETQYF. The CDR3 coding sequence is TGCGCCAGCAGCCCAGGTGTGGGAGGAGAGACCCAGTACTTC.

The chain carries TRBV11-2 and TRBJ2-2, with D possibly being TRBD2 (5 bases). Germline V gives CDR1 SGHAT, CDR2 FQNNGV. The CDR3 length is 14 residues. The V and J ends lost 4 bases and 5 bases respectively, with 11 bases between them. The CDR3 DNA is TGTGCCAGCAGCTCCTCAAGACTAACCGGGGAGCTGTTTTTT. It is translated as CASSSSRLTGELFF.

The chain employs TRBV10-3 and TRBJ2-5; TRBD2 matches 14 bases. Germline assignment: CDR1 ENHRY and CDR2 SYGVKD. The CDR3 extends over 15 amino acids. Unmatched junction bases numbered 2, after V lost 5 bases and J lost 3 bases. In nucleotides, the CDR3 is TGTGCCATCAGTTCGGGACTAGCGGGAGAAGAGACCCAGTACTTC. Protein product: CAISSGLAGEETQYF.

The chain uses TRBV5-6 and TRBJ2-7; 11 nucleotides agree with TRBD1. The V segment lost 2 bases and the J segment 3 bases; nucleotides outside the gene matches: 4. Germline V lookup: CDR1 SGHDT, CDR2 YYEEEE. CDR3 length: 15 amino acids. The CDR3 DNA follows: TGTGCCAGCAGCTTCCGGGACAGGGGGTTCTACGAGCAGTACTTC. Residues: CASSFRDRGFYEQYF. Variable domain in full (rest from reference TRBV5-6 and TRBJ2-7): DAGVTQSPTHLIKTRGQQVTLRCSPKSGHDTVSWYQQALGQGPQFIFQYYEEEERQRGNFPDRFSGHQFPNYSSELNVNALLLGDSALYLCASSFRDRGFYEQYFGPGTRLTVT.

CDR3 amino acids: CASTRKTGFPGANVLTF. The CDR3 region has the DNA TGTGCCAGCACCAGAAAAACAGGGTTCCCAGGGGCCAACGTCCTGACTTTC. This chain joins TRBV2 and TRBJ2-6; D is possibly TRBD1 (6 bases). The CDR3 contains 17 residues. The V end lost 7 bases, the J end lost 4 bases, and 20 bases lay between the germline ends. Looked up from germline, CDR1 is SNHLY and CDR2 is FYNNEI.

The V call is TRBV5-6, the J call TRBJ2-2, with TRBD2 identical over 8 bases. Trimming cost V 4 bases and J 1 base; bases outside gene matches: 15. The CDR3 spans 19 residues. From germline, CDR1 is SGHDT and CDR2 YYEEEE. CDR3 in amino acids: CASSDTVVAGTKNTGELFF. CDR3 coding DNA: TGTGCCAGCAGCGATACCGTAGTAGCGGGGACAAAGAACACCGGGGAGCTGTTTTTT.

The rearrangement uses TRBV18 and TRBJ1-2; TRBD1 aligns across 8 bases. Trimming cost V 2 bases and J 3 bases; bases outside gene matches: 2. The CDR3 is made up of 14 amino acids. Germline CDR1 is KGHSH and CDR2 is LQKENI. The CDR3 region has the DNA TGTGCCAGCTCACCAAACAGGGGGGACTATGGCTACACCTTC. Protein product: CASSPNRGDYGYTF.

This chain joins TRBV19 and TRBJ2-1; 7 bases are shared with TRBD1. The germline V gene encodes CDR1 LNHDA and CDR2 SQIVND (reference sequence). Losses at the gene ends were 4 bases for V and 4 bases for J; bases not matched to a gene: 7. This CDR3 is built from 15 residues. CDR3 sequence reads: CASSTQGTVYNEQFF. The DNA of the CDR3 is TGTGCCAGTAGTACCCAAGGGACAGTTTACAATGAGCAGTTCTTC.

The chain has TRBV2 and TRBJ2-1, with unresolved D. In germline, CDR1 is SNHLY, CDR2 FYNNEI. V was shortened by 5 bases and J by 5 bases, with 16 bases between the two germline ends. This CDR3 has 15 residues. CDR3 amino acids: CASSQSAQRNNEQFF. Here the CDR3 DNA reads TGTGCCAGCAGTCAGAGCGCCCAAAGGAACAATGAGCAGTTCTTC.

This chain links TRBV4-1 with TRBJ1-6; 8 nucleotides agree with TRBD1. The CDR3 spans 16 residues. Per germline, CDR1 MGHRA and CDR2 YSYEKL. The junction had 6 bases not matched to a gene; V was cut back by 6 bases and J by 2 bases. The DNA of the CDR3 is TGCGCCAGCAGGGGACAGGTGGGGGCCTATAATTCACCCCTCCACTTT. It is translated as CASRGQVGAYNSPLHF.

The gene calls are TRBV6-5 and TRBJ1-2, with D possibly matching TRBD1 (5 bases). CDR3 length: 14 residues. Germline CDR1 is MNHEY and CDR2 is SVGAGI. The V and J ends lost 6 bases and 2 bases respectively, with 13 bases between them. DNA for the CDR3: TGTGCCAGCAGATACCTGACAGAGAACTATGGCTACACCTTC. This encodes CASRYLTENYGYTF.

About this clone: This clone may be a read error of a much larger clone one base away. The chain has TRBV7-9 and TRBJ1-3; 7 nucleotides line up with TRBD1. Trimming removed 4 bases from V and 4 bases from J; junction bases left unmatched: 1. Germline V CDR1 and CDR2: SEHNR, FQNEAQ (reference sequence). The CDR3 contains 13 residues. This chain's CDR3 is CASSSGQGNTIYF. CDR3 nucleotide sequence: TGTGCCAGCAGCTCGGGACAGGGAAACACCATATATTTT.

V gene TRBV6-1 combines with J gene TRBJ1-3, with no clear D. The CDR3 spans 16 residues. Trimming removed 1 base from V and 0 bases from J, with 10 bases in between. Germline loops: CDR1 MNHNS, CDR2 SASEGT. CDR3 region: CASSEVGSFSGNTIYF. DNA for the CDR3: TGTGCCAGCAGTGAAGTGGGCAGCTTCTCTGGAAACACCATATATTTT.

This clone occurred many times. The rearrangement links TRBV7-2 to TRBJ2-3, with D unresolved. CDR1 SGHTA and CDR2 FQGNSA come from the germline V gene. The CDR3 length is 14 residues. With 4 bases removed from V and 4 bases from J, the gap between germline ends came to 12 bases. In nucleotides, the CDR3 is TGTGCCAGCAGCTATAGTCCGGGTTCAGATACGCAGTATTTT. It translates to CASSYSPGSDTQYF.

The chain recombines TRBV11-2 with TRBJ2-7; 8 nucleotides line up with TRBD1. Unmatched junction bases numbered 5, after V lost 4 bases and J lost 0 bases. The CDR3 runs 15 residues. From germline, CDR1 is SGHAT and CDR2 FQNNGV. CDR3 sequence (DNA): TGTGCCAGCAGCTACGGACAGGGAGCCTCCTACGAGCAGTACTTC. This encodes CASSYGQGASYEQYF. Variable domain in full (rest from reference TRBV11-2 and TRBJ2-7): EAGVAQSPRYKIIEKRQSVAFWCNPISGHATLYWYQQILGQGPKLLIQFQNNGVVDDSQLPKDRFSAERLKGVDSTLKIQPAKLEDSAVYLCASSYGQGASYEQYFGPGTRLTVT.

V usage is TRBV21-1 and J usage is TRBJ2-1; the table calls TRBD2, which could not be checked here. TRBV21-1 counts as a pseudogene. The CDR3 sequence is 15 residues long. Written as DNA, the CDR3 is TGTGCCAGCAGCAAAGACCTACCGGGAGGACATGAGCAGTTCTTC. It translates to CASSKDLPGGHEQFF.

The V gene is TRBV28, the J gene TRBJ2-7; no clear D. Trimming removed 5 bases at V and 5 bases at J, with 16 bases between. There are 14 residues in the CDR3. Germline V CDR1 and CDR2: MDHEN, SYDVKM. The CDR3: CASSPTEPLDEQYF. DNA of the CDR3: TGTGCCAGCAGTCCAACCGAACCCCTAGACGAGCAGTACTTC.

A single count supports this clone. The chain has TRBV18 and TRBJ2-3, with TRBD1 as a possible D gene (5 bases). Deletions cut 5 bases from V and 1 base from J, with 10 bases between. There are 14 residues in the CDR3. CDR1 and CDR2 from the germline V gene are KGHSH and LQKENI. The CDR3 DNA is TGTGCCAGCTCAACAGGTGTGCGCACAGATACGCAGTATTTT. Its translation is CASSTGVRTDTQYF.

This clone was picked up a small number of times. This sequence joins TRBV11-1 and TRBJ2-2; D possibly corresponds to TRBD1 (6 bases). Trimming took off 5 bases at V and 4 bases at J, with 23 bases between the two ends. Germline CDR1 reads SGHAT; CDR2 reads FQDESV (reference sequence). The CDR3 contains 18 residues. CDR3 region: CASSVKGFRGWGTGELFF. The DNA of the CDR3 is TGTGCCAGCAGCGTTAAAGGGTTCAGGGGATGGGGCACCGGGGAGCTGTTTTTT.

This rearrangement joins TRBV27 to TRBJ1-6, with D hard to call. Per the germline V gene, CDR1 is MNHEY and CDR2 is SMNVEV (reference sequence). The CDR3 loop spans 13 amino acids. V was pared by 3 bases and J by 10 bases, with 10 bases between. The CDR3 nucleotides read TGTGCCAGCAGTTTCACGGGATGGTCACCCCTCCACTTT. The encoded protein is CASSFTGWSPLHF.

This chain uses TRBV27 with TRBJ1-2, with D possibly being TRBD1 (5 bases). Germline CDR1 MNHEY, CDR2 SMNVEV (reference sequence). The CDR3 has 13 residues. V lost 8 bases and J 8 bases, leaving 18 bases between the germline ends. The CDR3 reads CASRNPGTGGYTF. CDR3 nucleotides: TGTGCCAGCCGAAATCCCGGGACGGGCGGCTACACCTTC.

This clone appeared many times. The chain couples TRBV28 to TRBJ1-1, with D hard to call. The germline V gene has CDR1 MDHEN and CDR2 SYDVKM. This CDR3 has 16 residues. Trimming removed 3 bases at V and 0 bases at J, with 14 bases between. The CDR3 sequence is CASSFPAGALNTEAFF. The CDR3, as DNA: TGTGCCAGCAGTTTTCCGGCAGGCGCATTGAACACTGAAGCTTTCTTT.

V and J are TRBV19 and TRBJ2-7, with 7 bases matching TRBD2. The V gene's germline CDR1 is LNHDA and CDR2 SQIVND (reference sequence). V dropped 9 bases and J dropped 2; count of bases not matched to a gene: 7. The CDR3 contains 13 residues. CDR3 protein: CASSGEGAYEQYF. CDR3 bases: TGTGCCAGCTCCGGGGAGGGCGCCTACGAGCAGTACTTC.

A single count supports this clone. The genes are TRBV28 and TRBJ1-1; perhaps TRBD1 as D (5 bases). V was trimmed by 6 bases and J by 1 base, leaving 12 bases between them. The germline gives CDR1 MDHEN, CDR2 SYDVKM. There are 14 residues in the CDR3. CDR3 sequence (DNA): TGTGCCAGCAGCCATCTTACAGGGAACACTGAAGCTTTCTTT. Translation gives CASSHLTGNTEAFF. Using reference TRBV28 and TRBJ1-1 for the parts outside the CDR3, the full variable domain is DVKVTQSSRYLVKRTGEKVFLECVQDMDHENMFWYRQDPGLGLRLIYFSYDVKMKEKGDIPEGYSVSREKKERFSLILESASTNQTSMYLCASSHLTGNTEAFFGQGTRLTVV.

V gene TRBV6-1 combines with J gene TRBJ2-1, with D uncertain. Germline V lookup: CDR1 MNHNS, CDR2 SASEGT. The CDR3 is 17 amino acids. The V gene lost 2 bases and the J gene lost 0 bases, with 14 bases spanning the gap. For the CDR3, the DNA is TGTGCCAGCAGTGAATCACTCCCCAGGAGCTCCTACAATGAGCAGTTCTTC. It yields the protein CASSESLPRSSYNEQFF.

Only one count was recorded for this clone. The DNA of the CDR3 is TGCGCCAGCAGCGAGACAGGGGTCAATCAGCCCCAGCATTTT. Amino acid sequence: CASSETGVNQPQHF. V and J are TRBV10-1 and TRBJ1-5; TRBD1 matches 8 bases. The CDR3 spans 14 residues. Germline CDR1 is WNHNN and CDR2 is SYGVQD (reference sequence). The J segment lost 3 bases and the V segment lost 6 bases, leaving 4 bases of the junction unmatched.